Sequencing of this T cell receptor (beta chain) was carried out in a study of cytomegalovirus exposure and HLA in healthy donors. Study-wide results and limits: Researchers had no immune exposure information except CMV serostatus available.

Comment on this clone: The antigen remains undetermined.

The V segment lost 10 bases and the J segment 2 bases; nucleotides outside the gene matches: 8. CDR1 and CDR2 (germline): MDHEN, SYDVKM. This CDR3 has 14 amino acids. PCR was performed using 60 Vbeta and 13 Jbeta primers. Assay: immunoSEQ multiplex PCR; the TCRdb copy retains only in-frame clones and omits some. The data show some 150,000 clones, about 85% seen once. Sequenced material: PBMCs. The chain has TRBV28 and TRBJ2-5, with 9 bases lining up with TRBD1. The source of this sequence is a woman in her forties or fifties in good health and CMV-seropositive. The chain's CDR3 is CATGDRVQQETQYF. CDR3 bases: TGTGCCACCGGGGACAGGGTCCAACAAGAGACCCAGTACTTC.